This is a list of T cell receptor beta chains from one sample in a study of vaccination effects on CD4 cells after COVID-19. No cognate antigen is known for these TCRs. The data were produced by immunoSEQ multiplex PCR, yet TCRdb's version contains in-frame clones alone and is incomplete. The sample yields about 69,000 clones, 70% to 85% seen once. The sequenced sample was CD4+ T cells from PBMCs cultured with HCoV-229E spike peptides, obtained after COVID-19 vaccination. These receptors all come from a human donor who received a COVID-19 vaccine. Each CDR3 is given without its conserved first and last residue. Each record gives: V gene, CDR3 protein.

TRBV5-1,ASSPFYSDGRNEQF
TRBV18,ASSPGQGVRTDTQY
TRBV19,ASSTRLDRETQY
TRBV27,ASSSAPVGGRVDTQY
TRBV5-1,ASRSLLGANVLT
TRBV6-5,ASSSQHGGADTQY
TRBV12-5,ASGSPGQGGRDTEAF
TRBV7-2,ASSLMGGQGYTDTQY
TRBV7-3,ASSTGHSTDTQY
TRBV9,ASSAGRDVNYGYT
TRBV5-4,ASSLVASGNNEQF
TRBV5-1,ASSVRQGVVETQY
TRBV25-1,ASSEFLSTDTQY
TRBV5-1,ASSFTGVTDTQY
TRBV20-1,SASQVRGNLIYNEQF
TRBV9,ASSPTTLLSNTIY
TRBV11-2,ASSYHGGTRGGNEQF
TRBV5-1,ASSWGRGRPGELF
TRBV27,ASSLQGGNQPQH
TRBV24-1,ATSEFRDRNQETQY
TRBV5-5,ASSHGTVNQPQH
TRBV12-5,ASGLWAPYNEQF
TRBV5-4,ASSSGLGTGELF
TRBV18,ASSGQRGSETQY
TRBV9,ASSAVTGSGFYGYT
TRBV5-1,ASSLRRDRVLPTEAF
TRBV7-8,ASNEPPGLAVQETQY
TRBV18,ASSPPPSAGGYT
TRBV3-1/TRBV3-2,ASSPGSTAQY
TRBV20-1,SASQGVGYT
TRBV23-1,ASSHPGLAGGYTDTQY
TRBV3-1/TRBV3-2,ASSQELQGQF
TRBV18,ASSPLLITDTQY
TRBV28,ASKRGGLNTEAF
TRBV28,ASSLILKNIQY
TRBV6-1,ASSEIRVSYNSPLH
TRBV20-1,SASEQGVYSPLH
TRBV11-3,ASSLGGTDTQY
TRBV30,AWAGGIQETQY
TRBV5-1,ASSSRQGGQETQY
TRBV14,ASSQGQGTLTDTQY
TRBV28,ASSSWRAHSAIRVDSPLH